This TCR beta chain was sequenced for a study of blood T cell repertoires in COVID-19. On the study more broadly: The United States, Italy and Spain were the sources of the acute and convalescent COVID-19 samples. The cDNA or gDNA used as material had been derived from T cells, B-cell-depleted T cells, or PBMCs.

The CDR3 is 16 amino acids. J gave up 9 bases and V 8 bases, and 16 bases lay outside the gene matches. Germline V gene sequence: CDR1 LNHDA, CDR2 SQIVND (reference sequence). Profiled with immunoSEQ multiplex PCR; TCRdb holds only in-frame clones, not every one. The sample holds approximately 200,000 clones, about 80% seen once. This clone was seen more than once but under ten times. Assignments of participants to cohorts depended upon their own reported clinical history. Recovered participants had two consecutive negative NP/OP PCR tests, healthcare professional clearance, or symptom resolution. The sequencing input was PBMCs or T cells enriched from blood (not recorded which). V and J are TRBV19 and TRBJ1-3; TRBD1 matches 10 bases. This receptor was obtained from a man aged 60-69 years who had recovered from COVID-19. The DNA for the CDR3 is TGTGCCAGTGCGCCGGGACAGGGGTATATTGACGGCACCATATATTTT. Translated: CASAPGQGYIDGTIYF.